The TCR beta chain under discussion was sequenced for a study of graft-versus-host responses after intestinal transplantation. To note about this clone: Its target is not known.

Clones were read by immunoSEQ multiplex PCR, and TCRdb kept only the in-frame ones, dropping some. The sample contains tens of thousands of clones, approximately 94% of which appear only once. The CDR3 loop spans 17 amino acids. Germline-derived CDR1 and CDR2 are LNHDA and SQIVND (reference sequence). V was pared by 6 bases and J by 1 base, with 15 bases of the junction left unmatched. The V call is TRBV19, the J call TRBJ2-7; 7 nucleotides line up with TRBD2. The material sequenced was unstimulated CD8+ T cells sorted from spleen or lymph node cells, taken before intestinal transplant. This clonotype was obtained from a human donor who received an intestinal transplant. CDR3 in amino acids: CASSEGTIQSTSYEQYF. The CDR3 DNA follows: TGTGCCAGTAGCGAGGGGACTATCCAGAGTACGTCCTACGAGCAGTACTTC.